The 25 T cell receptor beta chains below come from one sample, sequenced in a study of HIV-infected patients and healthy controls. Reverse transcription used around 500 ng RNA and constant-region primers for alpha and beta. Each of the alpha and beta chains got its own library through chain-specific third strand synthesis with indices. Using its own MiXCR run on the 5' RACE reads, TCRdb lists one record per CDR3 protein. The table includes 5,500 to 8,000 distinct CDR3 sequences, about 10% detected once. Roughly three months, about 14 weeks, into antiretroviral therapy, follow-up blood was collected. Whole blood was used without fractionation, so all unsorted peripheral T cells were included. Sequences were derived from blood, sampled during antiretroviral therapy. The receptors shown here come from an adult with HIV infection.

This clonotype was counted many times. The rearrangement links TRBV12-3 or TRBV12-4 to TRBJ2-3; D is perhaps TRBD1 or TRBD2 (5 bases each). V dropped 3 bases and J dropped 5 bases, with 18 bases sitting between them. This CDR3 comprises 16 residues. The CDR3 DNA sequence: TGTGCCAGCAGTTTGGGGGATGGTCGCCATGGAGATACGCAGTATTTT. As protein: CASSLGDGRHGDTQYF.

Within the sample, this clonotype is medium-sized. V is TRBV5-1 and J is TRBJ2-6; D remains ambiguous. The CDR3 extends over 19 amino acids. V was shortened by 4 bases and J by 1 base, with 21 bases between the two germline ends. Germline V CDR1 and CDR2: SGHRS, YFSETQ. This CDR3 reads CASSLGPLSSPSGANVLTF. The CDR3 bases are TGCGCCAGCAGCCTCGGGCCCCTCTCGTCGCCTTCTGGGGCCAACGTCCTGACTTTC.

The chain joins TRBV6-5 to TRBJ2-1; the D gene could be TRBD1 or TRBD2 (5 bases each). V gave up 5 bases and J gave up 9 bases, with 17 bases separating them. Germline V gives CDR1 MNHEY, CDR2 SVGAGI. The CDR3 contains 14 residues. This CDR3 reads CASSRDVGLSEQFF. CDR3 DNA: TGTGCCAGCAGTCGGGACGTGGGTCTAAGTGAGCAGTTCTTC.

This clonotype was seen at least ten times. The V gene is TRBV7-6, the J gene TRBJ1-1; maybe TRBD1 (5 bases). Germline V lookup: CDR1 SGHVS, CDR2 FNYEAQ. The CDR3 runs to 16 residues. Trimming removed 0 bases at V and 0 bases at J, with 11 bases between. CDR3 in amino acids: CASSLALAGLNTEAFF. DNA for the CDR3: TGTGCCAGCAGCTTAGCGCTAGCAGGGCTGAACACTGAAGCTTTCTTT.

The J gene is TRBJ2-2, the V gene TRBV6-5; D unclear. Germline V gene lookup returns CDR1 MNHEY and CDR2 SVGAGI. V gave up 0 bases and J gave up 6 bases, with 8 bases separating them. The CDR3 is 14 residues long. The CDR3 DNA reads as TGTGCCAGCAGTTACTCGAGAGTGCCCGGGGAGCTGTTTTTT. Amino acid sequence: CASSYSRVPGELFF.

Many counts were recorded for this clonotype. This CDR3 is CASSRTLSYEQYF. CDR3 in DNA: TGTGCCAGCAGCCGGACTCTCTCCTACGAGCAGTACTTC. The chain employs TRBV3-1 and TRBJ2-7, with TRBD2 as a possible D gene (5 bases). Germline loops: CDR1 LGHDT, CDR2 YNNKEL (reference sequence). Trimming cost V 4 bases and J 0 bases, with 7 bases left between them. The CDR3 is 13 amino acids.

The rearrangement uses TRBV4-2 and TRBJ1-6; D is unclear. The germline gives CDR1 LGHNA, CDR2 YNFKEQ. V lost 0 bases, J lost 7 bases, and 10 bases lay in between. This CDR3 has 15 amino acids. CDR3 DNA: TGTGCCAGCAGCCAAGATGCCAATCGGAATTCACCCCTCCACTTT. This sequence encodes CASSQDANRNSPLHF.

This clonotype was recorded many times. The chain uses TRBV11-2 and TRBJ1-1; D uncertain. In germline, CDR1 is SGHAT, CDR2 FQNNGV. This CDR3 is built from 13 residues. V was clipped by 7 bases and J by 3 bases, with 12 bases between them. CDR3 loop: CASKRAGHTEAFF. In DNA form, the CDR3 reads TGTGCCAGCAAAAGGGCGGGTCACACTGAAGCTTTCTTT.

This clonotype was seen only a few times. The chain has TRBV7-2 and TRBJ2-3, with TRBD2 matching over 7 bases. The CDR3 runs 16 residues. Unmatched junction bases numbered 10, after V lost 5 bases and J lost 2 bases. Germline loops: CDR1 SGHTA, CDR2 FQGNSA. The DNA for the CDR3 is TGTGCCAGCAGCCCCTCTCTGGGGGGGTACACAGATACGCAGTATTTT. It is translated as CASSPSLGGYTDTQYF.

This clonotype is medium-sized by share. The V gene is TRBV2, the J gene TRBJ2-5; TRBD1 matches at 9 bases. V lost 6 bases and J lost 2; bases outside the gene matches: 7. The CDR3 is 15 residues long. Germline assignment: CDR1 SNHLY and CDR2 FYNNEI. The CDR3 spells CASRGQGTPQETQYF. CDR3 DNA: TGTGCCAGCAGGGGACAGGGTACGCCACAAGAGACCCAGTACTTC. The full variable domain, in which reference TRBV2 and TRBJ2-5 provide the parts outside the CDR3, is EPEVTQTPSHQVTQMGQEVILRCVPISNHLYFYWYRQILGQKVEFLVSFYNNEISEKSEIFDDQFSVERPDGSNFTLKIRSTKLEDSAMYFCASRGQGTPQETQYFGPGTRLLVL.

The CDR3 DNA reads TGTGCCAGCCACCCCGCCGGGAGGACCTTGGGAGAGACCCAGTACTTC. Translating gives CASHPAGRTLGETQYF. This chain joins TRBV25-1 and TRBJ2-5; TRBD2 matches at 7 bases. Germline CDR1 MGHDK, CDR2 SYGVNS. The V gene end was trimmed by 8 bases and the J gene end by 4 bases; junction bases not matched to a gene: 16. This CDR3 is 16 amino acids long.

This clonotype is termed medium-sized. The rearrangement uses TRBV29-1 and TRBJ1-1; perhaps TRBD1 as D (6 bases). The CDR3 contains 13 residues. Trimming shortened V by 3 bases and J by 3 bases, and 11 bases separated the two germline ends. CDR1 is SQVTM and CDR2 is ANQGSEA in the germline V gene. CDR3 nucleotides: TGCAGCGTTGAGGAGGGGGGGTACACTGAAGCTTTCTTT. Protein sequence: CSVEEGGYTEAFF.

The CDR3 loop is CASSVGQLYQETQYF. The DNA of the CDR3 is TGTGCCAGCAGCGTCGGACAGTTGTACCAAGAGACCCAGTACTTC. The chain is built from TRBV9 and TRBJ2-5, with TRBD1 as a possible D gene (6 bases). The CDR3 sequence is 15 residues long. Germline assignment: CDR1 SGDLS and CDR2 YYNGEE. V was cut by 2 bases and J by 0 bases, with 11 bases left in between.

This clonotype is deemed medium-sized (0.01 to 0.1%). This chain joins TRBV9 and TRBJ1-5; D unclear. Germline V gene sequence: CDR1 SGDLS, CDR2 YYNGEE. This CDR3 has 14 residues. V lost 3 bases, J lost 7 bases, and 14 bases lay in between. The DNA of the CDR3 is TGTGCCAGCAGCGCCCCGAGAGTGTGGCAGCCCCAGCATTTT. The encoded protein is CASSAPRVWQPQHF.

This sequence joins TRBV6-6 and TRBJ2-3, with 10 bases aligning to TRBD2. After removal of 5 bases from V and 5 bases from J, the junction contained 7 bases not matched to a gene. Germline CDR1 reads MNHNY; CDR2 reads SVGAGI (reference sequence). The CDR3 totals 15 residues. The chain's CDR3 is CASSASGGAIDTQYF. CDR3 DNA: TGTGCCAGCAGTGCCAGCGGGGGGGCAATAGATACGCAGTATTTT.

This clonotype showed up just a few times. The V call is TRBV6-5, the J call TRBJ1-2; D ambiguous. In germline, CDR1 is MNHEY, CDR2 SVGAGI. V dropped 6 bases and J dropped 3 bases, with 11 bases sitting between them. The CDR3 covers 13 residues. DNA of the CDR3: TGTGCCAGCAGACCAGACAAAGACTATGGCTACACCTTC. It yields the protein CASRPDKDYGYTF.

This clonotype is labeled as medium-sized. The chain is built from TRBV7-9 and TRBJ2-5; D may be TRBD2 (5 bases). The germline V gene encodes CDR1 SEHNR and CDR2 FQNEAQ (reference sequence). Trimming pared 5 bases from V and 0 bases from J, leaving 13 bases between. CDR3 length: 15 amino acids. The CDR3 region is CASSPGNGDQETQYF. Here the CDR3 DNA reads TGTGCCAGCAGCCCGGGGAACGGGGACCAAGAGACCCAGTACTTC. Full variable domain (remainder filled in from reference TRBV7-9 and TRBJ2-5): DTGVSQNPRHKITKRGQNVTFRCDPISEHNRLYWYRQTLGQGPEFLTYFQNEAQLEKSRLLSDRFSAERPKGSFSTLEIQRTEQGDSAMYLCASSPGNGDQETQYFGPGTRLLVL.

This clonotype was detected many times. The chain joins TRBV28 to TRBJ1-5, with 7 positions matching TRBD1. Germline V CDR1 and CDR2: MDHEN, SYDVKM. J was trimmed by 4 bases and V by 4 bases; bases with no gene match: 13. The CDR3 has 17 amino acids. The CDR3 nucleotides read TGTGCCAGCAGTTCAGGGGGTCTTCAGTTGGATAATCAGCCCCAGCATTTT. Translation gives CASSSGGLQLDNQPQHF.

The sample holds many counts of this clonotype. The rearrangement joins TRBV6-5 to TRBJ2-3; no definite D call. Germline V gene sequence: CDR1 MNHEY, CDR2 SVGAGI. The CDR3 is 17 amino acids. The germline V and J ends were trimmed by 6 bases and 1 base, with 20 bases remaining between them. The CDR3 reads CASSRPSKAGGTDTQYF. The CDR3 nucleotides are TGTGCCAGCAGCCGTCCGAGTAAGGCTGGCGGCACAGATACGCAGTATTTT.

Within the sample, this clonotype is medium-sized (0.01 to 0.1%). This chain connects TRBV18 to TRBJ2-1; a weak D match, TRBD1 (6 bases). This CDR3 contains 15 residues. Trimming stripped 4 bases from V and 1 base from J, with 11 bases between. Germline V lookup: CDR1 KGHSH, CDR2 LQKENI. The CDR3 sequence: CASSRDRFSYNEQFF. CDR3 nucleotides: TGTGCCAGCTCACGCGACAGGTTTTCCTACAATGAGCAGTTCTTC.

This clonotype showed up many times. The junction and the germline gene differ at one end; a read error may be behind it. The chain is built from TRBV20-1 and TRBJ2-7; the D gene is possibly TRBD2 (5 bases). This CDR3 has 16 residues. The germline gives CDR1 DFQATT, CDR2 SNEGSKA (reference sequence). The CDR3 region is CSARGRGWSRDREQYF. In DNA, the CDR3 is TGCAGTGCGAGAGGGAGAGGGTGGTCCCGCGATCGCGAGCAGTACTTC.

This clonotype was found a few times. The chain is built from TRBV11-2 and TRBJ2-2; D is possibly TRBD1 (6 bases). Trimming pared 4 bases from V and 5 bases from J, leaving 8 bases between. This CDR3 has 13 amino acids. Germline V gives CDR1 SGHAT, CDR2 FQNNGV. The CDR3 here is CASSSGQTGELFF. CDR3 in DNA: TGTGCCAGCAGCTCAGGACAGACCGGGGAGCTGTTTTTT.

The genes are TRBV6-5 and TRBJ1-4, with 8 bases matching TRBD1. V lost 9 bases and J lost 8; bases outside the gene matches: 11. Per germline, CDR1 MNHEY and CDR2 SVGAGI. This CDR3 contains 14 residues. CDR3 in DNA: TGTGCCAGTCGGCAAGAGACAGGGGTGGAAAAACTGTTTTTT. This codes for CASRQETGVEKLFF.

This clonotype counts as medium-sized (0.01 to 0.1%). This sequence joins TRBV7-9 and TRBJ2-7; 9 nucleotides line up with TRBD1. V dropped 5 bases and J dropped 2; count of bases not matched to a gene: 10. This CDR3 is built from 16 residues. Germline CDR1 and CDR2: SEHNR and FQNEAQ (reference sequence). DNA of the CDR3: TGTGCCAGCAGCCTACGGGCGGGGACAGGGACCTACGAGCAGTACTTC. Protein: CASSLRAGTGTYEQYF.

This clonotype has ten or more counts. V is TRBV13 and J is TRBJ2-1, with no clear D. Trimming removed 5 bases from V and 7 bases from J, with 27 bases in between. The CDR3 sequence is 18 residues long. The V gene's germline CDR1 is PRHDT and CDR2 FYEKMQ (reference sequence). CDR3 bases: TGTGCCAGCAGCCGACCCCCTTCTAGTCTTTTTATGGGGAATGAGCAGTTCTTC. Translation gives CASSRPPSSLFMGNEQFF.